Below, 11 T cell receptor beta chains from the same sample are listed, as sequenced in a study of blood T cell repertoires in COVID-19. Some clones are missing from TCRdb's copy, which holds only in-frame ones; the method was immunoSEQ multiplex PCR. In the table there are over 200,000 clones, 75% to 90% of which are singletons. The sample taken for sequencing was PBMCs or T cells enriched from blood (not recorded which). All receptors derive from a woman in her twenties or thirties who had been exposed to COVID-19.

This chain joins TRBV11-1 and TRBJ2-1; D gene ambiguous. Per the germline V gene, CDR1 is SGHAT and CDR2 is FQDESV (reference sequence). The CDR3 runs to 13 residues. Trimming removed 1 base from V and 5 bases from J, with 6 bases in between. CDR3 nucleotide sequence: TGTGCCAGCAGCTTAGACAGTGACAATGAGCAGTTCTTC. This sequence encodes CASSLDSDNEQFF.

The chain carries TRBV9 and TRBJ1-5, with D possibly TRBD1 on 5 matching bases. The V end was cut by 1 base, the J end by 3 bases, with 11 bases between. This CDR3 spans 15 amino acids. Germline V CDR1 and CDR2: SGDLS, YYNGEE. The CDR3 protein is CASSVYGGFNQPQHF. The CDR3 nucleotides are TGTGCCAGCAGCGTATATGGGGGGTTCAATCAGCCCCAGCATTTT.

This chain joins TRBV27 and TRBJ1-1; D possibly corresponds to TRBD1 (5 bases). Germline assignment: CDR1 MNHEY and CDR2 SMNVEV (reference sequence). V lost 2 bases and J lost 1, with 11 bases in between. The CDR3 is 15 residues long. The CDR3 reads CASSLAGRRNTEAFF. The CDR3 DNA reads TGTGCCAGCAGTTTAGCGGGACGAAGGAACACTGAAGCTTTCTTT.

In DNA form, the CDR3 reads TGTGCCAGTCAAGCGGGAGGCCCCCAAGAGACCCAGTACTTC. Translation gives CASQAGGPQETQYF. V and J are TRBV28 and TRBJ2-5, with 9 bases fitting TRBD2. This CDR3 comprises 14 residues. Trimming at V came to 9 bases and at J to 1 base, leaving 6 bases not matched to a gene. The germline gives CDR1 MDHEN, CDR2 SYDVKM.

CDR3 loop: CASSYGGNNYGYTF. CDR3 bases: TGTGCCAGCAGTTACGGCGGAAACAACTATGGCTACACCTTC. The V call is TRBV6-6, the J call TRBJ1-2; D gene unclear. V lost 2 bases, J lost 2 bases, and 9 bases lay in between. CDR3 length: 14 residues. Germline CDR1 and CDR2: MNHNY and SVGAGI (reference sequence).

In this sample, this clone turned up many times. This chain joins TRBV2 and TRBJ2-2, with TRBD2 matching 8 bases. Looked up from germline, CDR1 is SNHLY and CDR2 is FYNNEI. J gave up 3 bases and V 0 bases, and 3 bases lay outside the gene matches. The CDR3 covers 16 residues. The CDR3 sequence is CASSEAELADTGELFF. The DNA of the CDR3 is TGTGCCAGCAGTGAAGCAGAACTAGCGGACACCGGGGAGCTGTTTTTT.

This chain uses TRBV6-4 with TRBJ1-1; maybe TRBD1 (5 bases). The V end was cut by 5 bases, the J end by 8 bases, with 15 bases between. From germline, CDR1 is MRHNA and CDR2 SNTAGT. This CDR3 spans 13 amino acids. DNA for the CDR3: TGTGCCAGCAGTATAGAAAGGGGAGGCGAAGCTTTCTTT. As protein: CASSIERGGEAFF.

The chain recombines TRBV11-3 with TRBJ2-5; 7 bases are shared with TRBD1. V shed 4 bases, J shed 3 bases, and the junction held 8 bases outside the gene matches. This CDR3 has 15 residues. The germline CDR1 and CDR2 sequences are SGHNT and YENEEA. The CDR3 spells CASSSGTAHEETQYF. For the CDR3, the DNA is TGTGCCAGCAGCTCTGGGACAGCCCACGAAGAGACCCAGTACTTC.

This clone was seen once. CDR3 protein: CASSLGVFTEAFF. In DNA, the CDR3 is TGTGCCAGCAGCTTAGGTGTCTTCACTGAAGCTTTCTTT. The chain recombines TRBV11-1 with TRBJ1-1; the D is unclear. Trimming left V 1 base short and J 4 bases short, with 7 bases between. The CDR3 consists of 13 residues. Per germline, CDR1 SGHAT and CDR2 FQDESV (reference sequence).

The V call is TRBV6-1, the J call TRBJ2-2, with 7 bases aligning to TRBD2. The V segment lost 1 base and the J segment 5 bases; nucleotides outside the gene matches: 7. In germline, CDR1 is MNHNS, CDR2 SASEGT. The CDR3 runs to 16 residues. The CDR3 region is CASSEDGSGLTGELFF. CDR3 DNA: TGTGCCAGCAGTGAAGATGGTAGCGGGTTAACCGGGGAGCTGTTTTTT.

DNA for the CDR3: TGTGCCTGGAGTAAGGAGTGGAACACTGAAGCTTTCTTT. It translates to CAWSKEWNTEAFF. V is TRBV30 and J is TRBJ1-1; D call uncertain. V lost 2 bases to trimming and J lost 1 base, with 8 bases between them. This CDR3 is 13 amino acids long. The V gene's germline CDR1 is GTSNPN and CDR2 SVGIG (reference sequence).